This entry lists 12 T cell receptor beta chains sequenced from one sample in a study of immune characterization of retroperitoneal liposarcoma. TCRdb itself ran the PCR reads through MiXCR, one entry per CDR3 protein. The sample lists 8,500 or so distinct CDR3 sequences, about 40% occurring once. The material sequenced was tumor tissue. All receptors come from a male donor with retroperitoneal liposarcoma.

This clonotype came up a few times. The chain combines TRBV12-3 or TRBV12-4 with TRBJ2-1; maybe TRBD1 (5 bases). Trimming stripped 3 bases from V and 7 bases from J, with 13 bases between. The CDR3 runs 14 residues. Here the CDR3 DNA reads TGTGCCAGCAGTTTTAGACAGCTAGGGAATGAGCAGTTCTTC. This sequence encodes CASSFRQLGNEQFF.

The genes are TRBV7-2 and TRBJ1-6, with 11 bases matching TRBD1. CDR1 is SGHTA, CDR2 FQGNSA, per germline. The length of the CDR3 is 14 residues. V was clipped by 6 bases and J by 10 bases; unmatched bases: 5. The CDR3 sequence: CASRGGTGGSPLHF. The CDR3 DNA sequence: TGTGCCAGCAGGGGGGGGACAGGGGGATCACCCCTCCACTTT.

By proportion, this clonotype is medium-sized. The chain couples TRBV27 to TRBJ2-3; D uncertain. Trimming removed 8 bases from V and 4 bases from J, with 7 bases in between. Germline-derived CDR1 and CDR2 are MNHEY and SMNVEV (reference sequence). The CDR3 is made up of 11 amino acids. The CDR3 loop reads CASGPPDTQYF. In DNA form, the CDR3 reads TGTGCCAGCGGTCCTCCAGATACGCAGTATTTT.

The chain couples TRBV10-1 to TRBJ2-3; 10 bases are shared with TRBD2. The V segment lost 8 bases and the J segment 1 base; nucleotides outside the gene matches: 12. The CDR3 has 17 amino acids. Germline CDR1 WNHNN, CDR2 SYGVQD (reference sequence). Here the CDR3 reads CASSQGLTSGGTDTQYF. In nucleotides, the CDR3 is TGCGCCAGCTCCCAAGGGCTTACTAGCGGGGGCACAGATACGCAGTATTTT.

The rearrangement links TRBV7-6 to TRBJ2-1, with 10 bases lining up with TRBD2. The J call may not be correct, given that the DNA end is closer to TRBJ2-7. The germline V gene encodes CDR1 SGHVS and CDR2 FNYEAQ. This CDR3 is built from 16 residues. CDR3 loop: CASSSYLAGVYNEQYF. As DNA, the CDR3 is TGTGCCAGCAGCTCGTACCTAGCGGGAGTCTACAATGAGCAGTACTTC.

This chain uses TRBV7-2 with TRBJ2-7, with TRBD1 identical over 8 bases. CDR3 length: 14 amino acids. V dropped 3 bases and J dropped 10; count of bases not matched to a gene: 11. Germline loops: CDR1 SGHTA, CDR2 FQGNSA. CDR3 amino acids: CASSFFDRGSEQYF. For the CDR3, the DNA is TGTGCCAGCAGCTTCTTTGACAGGGGAAGTGAACAGTACTTC.

The gene calls are TRBV6-2 or TRBV6-3 and TRBJ2-1; 7 nucleotides agree with TRBD2. This CDR3 contains 15 residues. Trimming removed 5 bases from V and 10 bases from J; junction bases left unmatched: 14. Germline lookup yields CDR1 MNHEY and CDR2 SVGEGT. The CDR3 spells CASSVAGLPTYEQFF. In nucleotides, the CDR3 is TGTGCCAGCAGTGTCGCGGGACTACCAACCTACGAGCAGTTCTTC.

V gene TRBV6-8 combines with J gene TRBJ2-1, with 8 bases aligning to TRBD1. The CDR3 has 16 amino acids. The V and J ends lost 4 bases and 2 bases, in that order; junction bases with no gene match: 7. Germline CDR1 MNHGY, CDR2 SAAAGT. In DNA form, the CDR3 reads TGTGCCAGCAGTTCCGGACAGGGTGGGACCTACAATGAGCAGTTCTTC. Its translation is CASSSGQGGTYNEQFF.

Only a few counts were recorded for this clonotype. The genes are TRBV6-1 and TRBJ2-1; 8 bases map to TRBD2. From germline, CDR1 is MNHNS and CDR2 SASEGT. V was pared by 10 bases and J by 4 bases, with 9 bases of the junction left unmatched. The CDR3 has 14 residues. The CDR3 sequence: CANKPAGAYNEQFF. The CDR3 coding sequence is TGTGCCAACAAGCCAGCGGGGGCTTACAATGAGCAGTTCTTC.

The CDR3 DNA follows: TGTGCCAGCAGCGGGACTAGCGGCTGGAATACGCAGTATTTT. Its protein product is CASSGTSGWNTQYF. The rearrangement links TRBV7-4 to TRBJ2-3, with 11 bases fitting TRBD2. The CDR3 consists of 14 residues. Germline values: CDR1 SGHVT, CDR2 SQSDAQ. V was pared by 5 bases and J by 7 bases, with 5 bases of the junction left unmatched.

This clonotype was detected only a few times. The chain uses TRBV6-1 and TRBJ2-1; D is ambiguous. The tail of the sequence fits TRBJ2-7 better, so the J call may be wrong. The germline gives CDR1 MNHNS, CDR2 SASEGT. CDR3 length: 13 residues. The DNA for the CDR3 is TGTGCCAGCAGTTCTCGGACCCACTACGAGCAGTACTTC. Amino acid sequence: CASSSRTHYEQYF.

This clonotype has a handful of counts. V is TRBV27 and J is TRBJ2-5; D perhaps matches TRBD1 (5 bases). V lost 8 bases and J 11 bases, leaving 12 bases between the germline ends. Germline V gene lookup returns CDR1 MNHEY and CDR2 SMNVEV (reference sequence). The CDR3 is 10 residues long. CDR3 residues: CASGVQEQYF. In nucleotides, the CDR3 is TGTGCCAGCGGCGTACAGGAGCAGTACTTC.